The 6 T cell receptor beta chains given below trace back to one sample, sequenced in a study of beta chain features in type 1 diabetes. The investigators reverse transcribed all of the isolated RNA, so they sequenced expressed TCRB transcripts. Here immunoSEQ multiplex PCR was the method, and the copy in TCRdb shows in-frame clones only, minus some. The data contain 600,000 to 650,000 clones, 15% to 17% of them singletons. Sequencing used naive CD4+ T cells from blood. These receptors all come from a man aged 18 to 30 in good health.

This clone was observed a few times. This chain joins TRBV7-3 and TRBJ2-3; 7 bases match TRBD1. The CDR3 runs to 16 residues. The trim removed 4 bases at V and 3 bases at J, leaving 10 bases unmatched. Germline CDR1 and CDR2: SGHTA and FQGTGA. Written as DNA, the CDR3 is TGTGCCAGCAGCTACTCCCGGGACAGAACGACAGATACGCAGTATTTT. It is translated as CASSYSRDRTTDTQYF.

CDR3 region: CASSEGFSNQPQHF. CDR3 nucleotides: TGTGCCAGCAGTGAAGGGTTTAGCAATCAGCCCCAGCATTTT. V usage is TRBV25-1 and J usage is TRBJ1-5; D not resolved. The CDR3 runs to 14 residues. The germline V and J ends were trimmed by 2 bases and 0 bases, with 5 bases remaining between them. Germline V gene sequence: CDR1 MGHDK, CDR2 SYGVNS.

This clone was detected a few times. This rearrangement joins TRBV19 to TRBJ1-2, with 8 positions matching TRBD1. V shed 3 bases, J shed 7 bases, and the junction held 4 bases outside the gene matches. The CDR3 consists of 13 residues. Germline CDR1 and CDR2: LNHDA and SQIVND (reference sequence). The CDR3 is CASSIAGGFGYTF. CDR3 sequence (DNA): TGTGCCAGTAGTATCGCAGGGGGCTTTGGCTACACCTTC.

This clone has a handful of counts. V is TRBV28 and J is TRBJ1-5, with D unclear. This CDR3 region has 12 residues. Germline V gives CDR1 MDHEN, CDR2 SYDVKM. V was pared by 8 bases and J by 9 bases, with 14 bases between. CDR3 coding DNA: TGTGCCAGCTCTATTCCCAGTCTGCCCCAGCATTTT. Protein product: CASSIPSLPQHF.

There are a few counts of this clone. The genes are TRBV19 and TRBJ2-5, with unresolved D. Germline loops: CDR1 LNHDA, CDR2 SQIVND (reference sequence). Trimming took 6 bases from V and 1 from J, leaving 12 bases between them. This CDR3 is 14 amino acids long. The CDR3 DNA reads as TGTGCCAGTAGCAGGAATCCTACCCAAGAGACCCAGTACTTC. Translated: CASSRNPTQETQYF.

This clone was seen more than once but under ten times. The chain recombines TRBV7-2 with TRBJ2-7; possibly TRBD2 for D (5 bases). CDR1 and CDR2 (germline): SGHTA, FQGNSA. This CDR3 comprises 14 residues. Trimming removed 1 base at V and 7 bases at J, with 14 bases between. CDR3 sequence: CASSLDRLRGEQYF. CDR3 bases: TGTGCCAGCAGCTTAGACCGACTTCGAGGGGAGCAGTACTTC. Full variable domain (remainder filled in from reference TRBV7-2 and TRBJ2-7): GAGVSQSPSNKVTEKGKDVELRCDPISGHTALYWYRQSLGQGLEFLIYFQGNSAPDKSGLPSDRFSAERTGGSVSTLTIQRTQQEDSAVYLCASSLDRLRGEQYFGPGTRLTVT.